A single sample is the source of the 11 T cell receptor beta chains below, sequenced in a study of human T cells and chemical hapten exposure. Via MiXCR, TCRdb re-called the 5' RACE reads, giving one row per CDR3 protein. The data show under 85,000 distinct CDR3 sequences, less than 9.5% seen once. Whole blood, unfractionated, served as the material for total RNA extraction. The receptors derive from a male donor in good health.

The J gene is TRBJ1-1, the V gene TRBV4-3; D unresolved. V dropped 4 bases and J dropped 7 bases, with 13 bases sitting between them. The CDR3 is made up of 13 amino acids. The germline V gene encodes CDR1 LGHNA and CDR2 YSLEER. CDR3 residues: CASSPQGQSEAFF. The CDR3 coding sequence is TGCGCCAGCAGCCCCCAAGGGCAGAGTGAAGCTTTCTTT.

In its sample, this clonotype was seen many times. CDR3 sequence (DNA): TGTGCCAGCAGGCCTGACAGCCGGAACTATGGCTACACCTTC. Translating gives CASRPDSRNYGYTF. The chain recombines TRBV12-3 or TRBV12-4 with TRBJ1-2; D is perhaps TRBD1 (5 bases). CDR3 length: 14 residues. V lost 6 bases and J lost 2, with 13 bases in between.

This clonotype was seen more than once but under ten times. J is TRBJ1-2 and V is TRBV29-1, with unresolved D. Germline V gene sequence: CDR1 SQVTM, CDR2 ANQGSEA. The CDR3 is made up of 10 amino acids. V was clipped by 2 bases and J by 6 bases, with 4 bases between them. In DNA form, the CDR3 reads TGCAGCGTTGAAACCGATGGCTACACCTTC. Translated, it gives CSVETDGYTF.

This clonotype has just a few counts. The chain couples TRBV7-2 to TRBJ2-3, with D unresolved. V was cut by 5 bases and J by 0 bases, with 9 bases left in between. This CDR3 has 14 residues. CDR1 SGHTA and CDR2 FQGNSA come from the germline V gene. The chain's CDR3 is CASSEASSTDTQYF. The CDR3, as DNA: TGTGCCAGCAGCGAAGCGTCTAGCACAGATACGCAGTATTTT.

This clonotype was counted between two and nine times. The gene calls are TRBV7-9 and TRBJ2-1; the D call may be TRBD1 or TRBD2 (5 bases each). CDR1 and CDR2 from the germline V gene are SEHNR and FQNEAQ (reference sequence). The CDR3 consists of 15 residues. Deletions cut 7 bases from V and 0 bases from J, with 13 bases between. The CDR3 DNA reads TGTGCCAGCATCGAGGGGCAGAGCTCCTACAATGAGCAGTTCTTC. Translated, it gives CASIEGQSSYNEQFF.

There are many counts of this clonotype. The chain joins TRBV10-2 to TRBJ1-1; D unresolved. Per germline, CDR1 WSHSY and CDR2 SAAADI. The CDR3 is 15 amino acids. V dropped 2 bases and J dropped 6 bases, with 16 bases sitting between them. CDR3 residues: CASSETAVSLPEAFF. CDR3 nucleotide sequence: TGCGCCAGCAGTGAGACGGCAGTCTCCCTTCCTGAAGCTTTCTTT.

This clonotype was counted a few times. V and J are TRBV11-2 and TRBJ2-5, with D unresolved. V lost 0 bases, J lost 1 base, and 0 bases lay in between. Germline CDR1 and CDR2: SGHAT and FQNNGV. The length of the CDR3 is 12 residues. The CDR3 is CASSLDQETQYF. For the CDR3, the DNA is TGTGCCAGCAGCTTAGACCAAGAGACCCAGTACTTC.

V is TRBV25-1 and J is TRBJ2-1, with 7 nucleotides matching TRBD1. The V segment lost 9 bases and the J segment 6 bases; nucleotides outside the gene matches: 8. The CDR3 covers 13 residues. Germline lookup yields CDR1 MGHDK and CDR2 SYGVNS. The CDR3, as DNA: TGTGCCAGTGGGACAGTTCGACCCAATGAGCAGTTCTTC. Translated: CASGTVRPNEQFF.

DNA of the CDR3: TGTGCCAGCAGCTTGAAGCGGGCCAGCTCCTACAATGAGCAGTTCTTC. This gives the protein CASSLKRASSYNEQFF. This chain joins TRBV5-8 and TRBJ2-1; perhaps TRBD2 as D (6 bases). Germline V gives CDR1 SGHTS, CDR2 YDEGEE. The CDR3 is made up of 16 amino acids. The V end was cut by 1 base, the J end by 0 bases, with 11 bases between.

CDR3 DNA: TGCAGTGCTGCCGGGACAACGAATCAGCCCCAGCATTTT. It is translated as CSAAGTTNQPQHF. V usage is TRBV20-1 and J usage is TRBJ1-5, with TRBD1 as a possible D gene (6 bases). The CDR3 has 13 amino acids. Germline assignment: CDR1 DFQATT and CDR2 SNEGSKA (reference sequence). Trimming shortened V by 5 bases and J by 4 bases, and 12 bases separated the two germline ends.

The chain couples TRBV7-2 to TRBJ1-5; D ambiguous. This CDR3 region has 13 residues. The V end was cut by 3 bases, the J end by 0 bases, with 3 bases between. Germline CDR1 SGHTA, CDR2 FQGNSA. CDR3 residues: CASSFHSNQPQHF. DNA for the CDR3: TGTGCCAGCAGCTTTCATAGCAATCAGCCCCAGCATTTT.